Sequencing of this T cell receptor beta chain was carried out in a study of identical twins. The V end lost 2 bases, the J end lost 10 bases, and 15 bases lay between the germline ends. CDR3 length: 14 amino acids. In its sample, this clonotype was seen a few times. Its antigen is currently unknown. Points from the study as a whole: Invariant T cells like MAIT and iNKT could partly confound the zero-insertion analyses. The abundant beta clonotypes from cord blood had fewer insertions, and memory repertoires had none of this.

A universal primer site arose from template switching, and cDNA bore unique molecular identifiers. TCRdb fed the 5' RACE reads into MiXCR, producing one record per CDR3 protein. The table records around 650,000 distinct CDR3 sequences, less than 9% of them present only once. These data are also associated with another study on yellow fever vaccine responses in identical twins.

Material: PBMCs. The receptor was isolated from a woman younger than 30 in good health. The chain combines TRBV12-3 or TRBV12-4 with TRBJ2-1; no definite D call. CDR3 residues: CASSLSSASREQFF. The CDR3 DNA reads as TGTGCCAGCAGTTTATCCTCCGCGTCCCGGGAGCAGTTCTTC.